The sequence of this T cell receptor (beta chain) was determined in a study of human T cells and chemical hapten exposure. As for the study in general: Slight volume differences across pooled libraries mainly accounted for varying per-sample TCR yields.

For this clonotype: The antigen is not known.

Study-level results: Patch test score rose with PT1 expanded TCR count, significant at thresholds 8, 16 and 32, not 4. The study found that DPC sensitization did not change TCRs above 1 in 1000 frequency.

Described time point: patch test 1, 2 weeks after DPC sensitization. As to treatment: therapeutic diphenylcyclopropenone sensitization with weekly scalp DPC. The CDR3 has 16 amino acids. The V end was cut by 0 bases, the J end by 6 bases, with 16 bases between. Germline-derived CDR1 and CDR2 are SGDLS and YYNGEE. MiXCR was run by TCRdb on the RACE reads, yielding one entry per CDR3 protein. Of under 200,000 distinct CDR3 sequences listed, more than 12% are singletons. The receptor was isolated from a woman in her 30s with alopecia areata. Some clones in this sample may be carry-over from other donors' samples. The V gene is TRBV9, the J gene TRBJ2-1, with D perhaps TRBD2 (6 bases). This sample comprised whole blood, obtained in connection with sensitization to the hapten diphenylcyclopropenone (DPC). Here the CDR3 DNA reads TGTGCCAGCAGCGTAGGCCCAGCGGGTAGCTTCAATGAGCAGTTCTTC. This gives the protein CASSVGPAGSFNEQFF.